The rows below give T cell receptor beta chains drawn from one sample of a study of CD8+CD57+ T cells in acquired aplastic anemia. From the reads, TCRdb called clonotypes with MiXCR, one entry per CDR3 protein. The table has 450,000 to 550,000 distinct CDR3 sequences, less than 35% seen once. Sequencing was carried out using sorted CD4+, CD8+, or CD8+CD57+ T cells (not recorded which) from PBMCs. The source is a human donor with aplastic anemia. Each CDR3 is given with its conserved first and last residue. The D gene is left open where the match is weak. Size is stated for part of the rows, as once, few or many counts, or as a class when the clone is expanded.

cdr3_nt: TGTGCCAGCAGCCCAGAAGTCTTTGAAGCTTTCTTT
cdr3_aa: CASSPEVFEAFF
j_call: TRBJ1-1
clone_size: many
d_call: -
v_call: TRBV7-6

cdr3_nt: TGTGCCTGGAGTCCCCCCGGGAATTATGGCTACACCTTC
cdr3_aa: CAWSPPGNYGYTF
j_call: TRBJ1-2
clone_size: few
d_call: -
v_call: TRBV19

cdr3_nt: TGTGCCAGCAGCTTAGCGATGGGGGGCGAGAACACTGAAGCTTTCTTT
cdr3_aa: CASSLAMGGENTEAFF
j_call: TRBJ1-1
clone_size: once
d_call: -
v_call: TRBV7-2

cdr3_nt: TGTGCCAGCAGCTTGGGACCTCAGTTGGTTAACACTGAAGCTTTCTTT
cdr3_aa: CASSLGPQLVNTEAFF
j_call: TRBJ1-1
clone_size: -
d_call: -
v_call: TRBV5-4

cdr3_nt: TGCAGTGCTAGAAAGGGGGGTCACTATGGCTACACCTTC
cdr3_aa: CSARKGGHYGYTF
j_call: TRBJ1-2
clone_size: many
d_call: -
v_call: TRBV20-1

cdr3_nt: TGTGCCAGCAGCTTGCGGGGGCATGAAGAGACCCAGTACTTC
cdr3_aa: CASSLRGHEETQYF
j_call: TRBJ2-5
clone_size: -
d_call: -
v_call: TRBV7-2

cdr3_nt: TGTGCCAGCAGCTTCAGGTCGGGGGAGACCCAGTACTTC
cdr3_aa: CASSFRSGETQYF
j_call: TRBJ2-5
clone_size: -
d_call: -
v_call: TRBV10-3

cdr3_nt: TGTGCCTGGGCTCCAGGGTTAAGGTCACCCCTCCACTTT
cdr3_aa: CAWAPGLRSPLHF
j_call: TRBJ1-6
clone_size: many
d_call: -
v_call: TRBV30

cdr3_nt: TGTGCCAGCAGCTTACCGGGTGCAGATACGCAGTATTTT
cdr3_aa: CASSLPGADTQYF
j_call: TRBJ2-3
clone_size: many
d_call: -
v_call: TRBV7-9

cdr3_nt: TGTGCCACCAGCAGAGGGAGAGGGACGGGAAATGAAAAACTGTTTTTT
cdr3_aa: CATSRGRGTGNEKLFF
j_call: TRBJ1-4
clone_size: many
d_call: -
v_call: TRBV15

cdr3_nt: TGTGCCAGTAGGACTGGACAGGGGAATCAGCCCCAGCATTTT
cdr3_aa: CASRTGQGNQPQHF
j_call: TRBJ1-5
clone_size: -
d_call: TRBD1
v_call: TRBV19

cdr3_nt: TGCAGTGCTCAGACTAGCGGGAGTCCCCAAGAGACCCAGTACTTC
cdr3_aa: CSAQTSGSPQETQYF
j_call: TRBJ2-5
clone_size: few
d_call: TRBD2
v_call: TRBV20-1

cdr3_nt: TGTGCCAGTAGAGCCCCGGGATATGAAGCTTTCTTT
cdr3_aa: CASRAPGYEAFF
j_call: TRBJ1-1
clone_size: many
d_call: -
v_call: TRBV19

cdr3_nt: TGCAGTGCTAGAGGGGTTACCAACTATGGCTACACCTTC
cdr3_aa: CSARGVTNYGYTF
j_call: TRBJ1-2
clone_size: -
d_call: -
v_call: TRBV20-1

cdr3_nt: TGTGCCAGCAGTCCCTTAGGACTAGCGGACACCGGGGAGCTGTTTTTT
cdr3_aa: CASSPLGLADTGELFF
j_call: TRBJ2-2
clone_size: few
d_call: TRBD2
v_call: TRBV2

cdr3_nt: TGTGCCAGCAGCTTTACAGGGGGGGGATTGCAGCCCCAGCATTTT
cdr3_aa: CASSFTGGGLQPQHF
j_call: TRBJ1-5
clone_size: -
d_call: TRBD1
v_call: TRBV7-2

cdr3_nt: TGTGCCAGCAGCGTAGGAATGAATCAAGAGACCCAGTACTTC
cdr3_aa: CASSVGMNQETQYF
j_call: TRBJ2-5
clone_size: few
d_call: -
v_call: TRBV9

cdr3_nt: TGTGCCACCAGCAGCTTCACTAGCGGGGTCTACGAGCAGTACTTC
cdr3_aa: CATSSFTSGVYEQYF
j_call: TRBJ2-7
clone_size: -
d_call: TRBD2
v_call: TRBV15

cdr3_nt: TGTGCCACCAGTGATTCACCATGGACAGGAGGAAACACCATATATTTT
cdr3_aa: CATSDSPWTGGNTIYF
j_call: TRBJ1-3
clone_size: -
d_call: TRBD1
v_call: TRBV24-1

cdr3_nt: TGTGCCAGCAGCCGGGGACAGGGGCTCCGCGAGCAGTACTTC
cdr3_aa: CASSRGQGLREQYF
j_call: TRBJ2-7
clone_size: few
d_call: TRBD1
v_call: TRBV9

cdr3_nt: TGTGCCACCAGTGATTCGACTAGCACAGATACGCAGTATTTT
cdr3_aa: CATSDSTSTDTQYF
j_call: TRBJ2-3
clone_size: many
d_call: -
v_call: TRBV24-1

cdr3_nt: TGTGCCAGCAGCCTCACAGGAGGTTCACCCCTCCACTTT
cdr3_aa: CASSLTGGSPLHF
j_call: TRBJ1-6
clone_size: many
d_call: -
v_call: TRBV7-9

cdr3_nt: TGCAGTGCTAGTGCCCCCAGCTTAAACACTGAAGCTTTCTTT
cdr3_aa: CSASAPSLNTEAFF
j_call: TRBJ1-1
clone_size: -
d_call: -
v_call: TRBV20-1

cdr3_nt: TGCAGTGCTCCGACTGGGGTAGCCTCCGAGCAGTACTTC
cdr3_aa: CSAPTGVASEQYF
j_call: TRBJ2-7
clone_size: -
d_call: -
v_call: TRBV20-1

cdr3_nt: TGTGCCAGCAGTCGAACCGGGACAGGGGTTAATTCACCCCTCCACTTT
cdr3_aa: CASSRTGTGVNSPLHF
j_call: TRBJ1-6
clone_size: many
d_call: TRBD1
v_call: TRBV12-3/TRBV12-4